This T cell receptor beta chain was recorded in a study of blood T cell repertoires in COVID-19. About the study: The United States, Italy and Spain were the sources of the acute and convalescent COVID-19 samples. The analysed material was cDNA or gDNA that came from T cells, B-cell-depleted T cells, or PBMCs.

Methods used by the authors: Nucleated cell number was recorded as an estimate derived from reference gene primer amplification. Profiling relied on immunoSEQ multiplex PCR, and the TCRdb table lists in-frame clones only, not all of them. That table gives V, J and clone size, and the DNA gave D and trimming. The sample shows roughly 12,000 clones, nearly 95% of them seen only once. The CDR3 extends over 12 amino acids. CDR1 MNHEY and CDR2 SVGEGT come from the germline V gene. Trimming pared 6 bases from V and 5 bases from J, leaving 7 bases between. This clonotype originated in a woman in her 70s with active COVID-19. Sequencing was done on a sample of peripheral blood. The rearrangement links TRBV6-2 or TRBV6-3 to TRBJ2-2; D is ambiguous. CDR3 DNA: TGTGCCAGCAGCTTCTTTACCGGGGAGCTGTTTTTT. Protein: CASSFFTGELFF.